This T cell receptor beta chain appears in the sequencing data of a study of OX40 agonist ivuxolimab in advanced cancers. At the level of the study: Patients got intravenous ivuxolimab at 0.01 to 10 mg/kg every 2 weeks. The diagnoses of dose-escalation patients were hepatocellular carcinoma, melanoma, renal cell or head and neck cancer. Partial response was recorded in three patients: one hepatocellular carcinoma and two cutaneous melanoma cases.

Sequenced by immunoSEQ multiplex PCR; TCRdb stores in-frame clones only, minus some. The data contain tens of thousands of clones, around nine tenths of them seen just once; the ten biggest clones take up roughly 0.38%. V dropped 7 bases and J dropped 0 bases, with 10 bases sitting between them. This CDR3 contains 14 residues. Germline V lookup: CDR1 MNHNS, CDR2 SASEGT. This clonotype was sampled from an adult with an advanced solid tumor such as melanoma, head and neck, liver or kidney cancer. The sample consisted of CD4+ or CD8+ T cells sorted from blood, taken in a trial of the OX40 agonist ivuxolimab. V is TRBV6-1 and J is TRBJ1-3; D is unresolved. CDR3 in amino acids: CASTNLSSGNTIYF. The CDR3 coding sequence is TGTGCCAGCACTAACCTAAGCTCTGGAAACACCATATATTTT.